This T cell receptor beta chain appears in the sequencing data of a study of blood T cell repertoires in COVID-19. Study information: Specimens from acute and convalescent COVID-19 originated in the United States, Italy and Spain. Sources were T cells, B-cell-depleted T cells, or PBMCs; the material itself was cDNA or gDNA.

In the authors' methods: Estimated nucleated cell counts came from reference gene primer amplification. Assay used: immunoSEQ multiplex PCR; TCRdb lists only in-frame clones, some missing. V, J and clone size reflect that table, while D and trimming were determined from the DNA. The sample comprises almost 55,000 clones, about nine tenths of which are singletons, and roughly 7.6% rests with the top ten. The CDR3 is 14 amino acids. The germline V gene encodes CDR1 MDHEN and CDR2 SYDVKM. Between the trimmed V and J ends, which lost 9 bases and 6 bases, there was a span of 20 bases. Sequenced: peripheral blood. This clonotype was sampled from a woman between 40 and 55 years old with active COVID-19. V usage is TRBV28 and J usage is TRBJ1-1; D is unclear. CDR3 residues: CASTTWGGGAEAFF. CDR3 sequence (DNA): TGTGCCAGTACAACATGGGGAGGTGGAGCTGAAGCTTTCTTT.